This passage covers 27 T cell receptor beta chains from one sample sequenced in a study of shared clonotypes between healthy human individuals. Only in-frame clones appear in the TCRdb table, and some are missing; sequencing was by immunoSEQ multiplex PCR. The table shows about 100,000 clones, with approximately 63% occurring only once. Sequences were obtained from memory CD8+ T cells sorted from blood. Subset described: CD45RO+ cells pooled with CCR7-negative TemRA cells. The receptor source for this set is a man aged 30 to 39 in good health.

The chain uses TRBV7-6 and TRBJ2-7, with no clear D. This CDR3 is 13 amino acids long. Germline V gene data show CDR1 as SGHVS and CDR2 as FNYEAQ. Trimming cost V 5 bases and J 3 bases, with 11 bases left between them. CDR3 in amino acids: CASSPSPGYEQYF. The CDR3 region has the DNA TGTGCCAGCAGCCCCAGCCCGGGCTACGAGCAGTACTTC. The full variable domain, with the rest looked up from reference TRBV7-6 and TRBJ2-7, is GAGVSQSPRYKVTKRGQDVALRCDPISGHVSLYWYRQALGQGPEFLTYFNYEAQQDKSGLPNDRFSAERPEGSISTLTIQRTEQRDSAMYRCASSPSPGYEQYFGPGTRLTVT.

J is TRBJ2-4 and V is TRBV19; the D gene is possibly TRBD2 (6 bases). CDR1 LNHDA and CDR2 SQIVND come from the germline V gene (reference sequence). Trimming shortened V by 6 bases and J by 7 bases, and 19 bases separated the two germline ends. This CDR3 spans 15 amino acids. The CDR3 sequence: CASSLDSGTPNIQYF. In nucleotides, the CDR3 is TGTGCCAGTAGCTTAGATAGCGGAACGCCCAACATTCAGTACTTC. The full variable domain, with the rest looked up from reference TRBV19 and TRBJ2-4, is DGGITQSPKYLFRKEGQNVTLSCEQNLNHDAMYWYRQDPGQGLRLIYYSQIVNDFQKGDIAEGYSVSREKKESFPLTVTSAQKNPTAFYLCASSLDSGTPNIQYFGAGTRLSVL.

This clone was counted between two and nine times. This chain connects TRBV9 to TRBJ1-2; perhaps TRBD1 as D (5 bases). The germline V gene encodes CDR1 SGDLS and CDR2 YYNGEE. The CDR3 is made up of 16 amino acids. The V and J ends lost 0 bases and 6 bases respectively, with 18 bases between them. Here the CDR3 DNA reads TGTGCCAGCAGCGTAGAAGTCCATGGCAGGGAAGATGGCTACACCTTC. Residues: CASSVEVHGREDGYTF.

This rearrangement joins TRBV27 to TRBJ1-2, with a weak D call TRBD1 (6 bases). Deletions cut 0 bases from V and 7 bases from J, with 15 bases between. The CDR3 contains 15 residues. Germline assignment: CDR1 MNHEY and CDR2 SMNVEV (reference sequence). The CDR3 DNA follows: TGTGCCAGCAGTTTATCTTCTACAGGGCTTACTGGCTACACCTTC. Its protein is CASSLSSTGLTGYTF.

The chain combines TRBV28 with TRBJ2-2; D may be TRBD2 (6 bases). Germline CDR1 and CDR2: MDHEN and SYDVKM. This CDR3 region has 15 residues. Trimming took 8 bases from V and 3 from J, leaving 16 bases between them. The CDR3 DNA follows: TGTGCCAGCCATGAAGGGAGGACGGACACCGGGGAGCTGTTTTTT. This codes for CASHEGRTDTGELFF.

The rearrangement uses TRBV7-2 and TRBJ2-7; a weak D match, TRBD1 (5 bases). The CDR3 is 14 residues long. Trimming took off 5 bases at V and 5 bases at J, with 16 bases between the two ends. CDR1 and CDR2 (germline): SGHTA, FQGNSA. CDR3 protein: CASSQGRGFHEQYF. In DNA form, the CDR3 reads TGTGCCAGCAGCCAGGGTAGGGGTTTTCACGAGCAGTACTTC. The variable domain in full, completed from reference TRBV7-2 and TRBJ2-7, reads GAGVSQSPSNKVTEKGKDVELRCDPISGHTALYWYRQSLGQGLEFLIYFQGNSAPDKSGLPSDRFSAERTGGSVSTLTIQRTQQEDSAVYLCASSQGRGFHEQYFGPGTRLTVT.

In this sample, this clone turned up a few times. This sequence joins TRBV7-9 and TRBJ2-3; D is possibly TRBD1 (5 bases). Trimming shortened V by 2 bases and J by 1 base, and 7 bases separated the two germline ends. The CDR3 runs 14 residues. CDR1 and CDR2 from the germline V gene are SEHNR and FQNEAQ (reference sequence). DNA for the CDR3: TGTGCCAGCAGCTTAAAGACAGGCACAGATACGCAGTATTTT. This codes for CASSLKTGTDTQYF.

In this sample, this clone turned up a few times. The chain employs TRBV2 and TRBJ2-1, with D perhaps TRBD2 (6 bases). The CDR3 covers 13 residues. V was cut by 6 bases and J by 9 bases, with 15 bases left in between. Germline CDR1 reads SNHLY; CDR2 reads FYNNEI. As DNA, the CDR3 is TGTGCCAGCAGCGCCCCGGACGGGGGTGAGCAGTTCTTC. Encoded protein: CASSAPDGGEQFF. The full variable domain, completed using reference TRBV2 and TRBJ2-1, is EPEVTQTPSHQVTQMGQEVILRCVPISNHLYFYWYRQILGQKVEFLVSFYNNEISEKSEIFDDQFSVERPDGSNFTLKIRSTKLEDSAMYFCASSAPDGGEQFFGPGTRLTVL.

The chain joins TRBV14 to TRBJ2-3, with 9 positions matching TRBD1. The germline V gene has CDR1 SGHDN and CDR2 FVKESK. V was clipped by 2 bases and J by 1 base; unmatched bases: 4. The length of the CDR3 is 16 residues. The CDR3 spells CASSQHRDRGTDTQYF. In DNA form, the CDR3 reads TGTGCCAGCAGCCAACACCGGGACAGGGGCACAGATACGCAGTATTTT.

This clone was seen more than once but under ten times. The chain is built from TRBV6-1 and TRBJ1-2; D remains unclear. Trimming removed 3 bases from V and 4 bases from J, with 12 bases in between. Germline V CDR1 and CDR2: MNHNS, SASEGT. There are 14 residues in the CDR3. The DNA for the CDR3 is TGTGCCAGCAGTGATTACGGCGGACCCTATGGCTACACCTTC. Its protein product is CASSDYGGPYGYTF.

By frequency in the sample, this clone is medium-sized (0.01 to 0.1%). The chain combines TRBV2 with TRBJ2-7, with D perhaps matching TRBD1 or TRBD2 (6 bases each). The CDR3 is 15 amino acids. CDR1 SNHLY and CDR2 FYNNEI come from the germline V gene. The V end lost 0 bases, the J end lost 3 bases, and 12 bases lay between the germline ends. CDR3 sequence reads: CASSEAGAGIYEQYF. CDR3 DNA sequence: TGTGCCAGCAGTGAAGCGGGGGCGGGGATCTACGAGCAGTACTTC. Supplemented by reference TRBV2 and TRBJ2-7, the full variable domain reads EPEVTQTPSHQVTQMGQEVILRCVPISNHLYFYWYRQILGQKVEFLVSFYNNEISEKSEIFDDQFSVERPDGSNFTLKIRSTKLEDSAMYFCASSEAGAGIYEQYFGPGTRLTVT.

J is TRBJ2-5 and V is TRBV5-1; D unresolved. The CDR3 spans 14 residues. CDR1 and CDR2 (germline): SGHRS, YFSETQ. Trimming shortened V by 1 base and J by 13 bases, and 20 bases separated the two germline ends. CDR3 in amino acids: CASSLTPDAAAWYF. CDR3 in DNA: TGCGCCAGCAGCTTGACTCCTGACGCGGCCGCCTGGTACTTC.

This chain connects TRBV28 to TRBJ2-5, with 9 bases aligning to TRBD2. The CDR3 contains 15 residues. V shed 2 bases, J shed 2 bases, and the junction held 3 bases outside the gene matches. CDR1 and CDR2 (germline): MDHEN, SYDVKM. CDR3 protein: CASSLRLAGQETQYF. The CDR3 DNA sequence: TGTGCCAGCAGTTTAAGGCTAGCGGGGCAAGAGACCCAGTACTTC.

V is TRBV4-1 and J is TRBJ2-7; D is uncertain. The germline V gene has CDR1 MGHRA and CDR2 YSYEKL. Trimming took off 0 bases at V and 4 bases at J, with 7 bases between the two ends. This CDR3 contains 13 residues. The CDR3 bases are TGCGCCAGCAGCCAAGAGAAGGGATACGAGCAGTACTTC. Amino acid sequence: CASSQEKGYEQYF.

The V gene is TRBV7-2, the J gene TRBJ1-2, with 9 bases lining up with TRBD1. CDR3 length: 17 residues. Germline V lookup: CDR1 SGHTA, CDR2 FQGNSA. With 2 bases clipped from V and 4 bases from J, the junction kept 11 bases outside the gene matches. This CDR3 is CASSLTGTGTGPYGYTF. In nucleotides, the CDR3 is TGTGCCAGCAGCTTAACTGGGACAGGGACCGGACCCTATGGCTACACCTTC.

The rearrangement links TRBV25-1 to TRBJ1-4, with TRBD1 matching 7 bases. The CDR3 runs to 15 residues. The germline CDR1 and CDR2 sequences are MGHDK and SYGVNS. Losses at the gene ends were 7 bases for V and 7 bases for J; bases not matched to a gene: 12. The CDR3 DNA sequence: TGTGCCAGCACACCTCAGACAGGGAAAGGTGAAAAACTGTTTTTT. Translating gives CASTPQTGKGEKLFF.

J is TRBJ2-7 and V is TRBV6-1; D may be TRBD2 (5 bases). CDR3 length equals 14 residues. V lost 8 bases and J lost 0, with 14 bases in between. The germline V gene encodes CDR1 MNHNS and CDR2 SASEGT. The chain's CDR3 is CASDPSGTSYEQYF. The CDR3 DNA follows: TGTGCCAGCGACCCGAGCGGTACCTCCTACGAGCAGTACTTC.

J is TRBJ2-7 and V is TRBV5-4, with 8 bases matching TRBD2. Per the germline V gene, CDR1 is SGHNT and CDR2 is YYREEE (reference sequence). The CDR3 is 13 residues long. The V and J ends lost 4 bases and 6 bases, in that order; junction bases with no gene match: 6. Here the CDR3 DNA reads TGTGCCAGCAGCATTGGACTAGCCATCGAGCAGTACTTC. It codes for CASSIGLAIEQYF.

This clone was recorded at least ten times. The same CDR3 arises from other DNA sequences in this sample as well. This chain links TRBV6-6 with TRBJ1-1; no clear D gene. Germline CDR1 and CDR2: MNHNY and SVGAGI (reference sequence). This CDR3 region has 12 residues. Trimming cost V 0 bases and J 5 bases, with 4 bases left between them. For the CDR3, the DNA is TGTGCCAGCAGTTACTCGCAAACTGAAGCTTTCTTT. Protein: CASSYSQTEAFF.

The chain carries TRBV27 and TRBJ2-2; D is undetermined. The CDR3 has 13 residues. Looked up from germline, CDR1 is MNHEY and CDR2 is SMNVEV (reference sequence). Trimming left V 5 bases short and J 1 base short, with 5 bases between. CDR3 in amino acids: CASSILNTGELFF. The DNA for the CDR3 is TGTGCCAGCAGTATTCTGAACACCGGGGAGCTGTTTTTT.

The rearrangement links TRBV5-1 to TRBJ2-3; TRBD1 matches at 10 bases. This CDR3 is built from 15 residues. V trimming: 3 bases; J trimming: 2 bases; junction bases outside the gene matches: 3. CDR1 is SGHRS, CDR2 YFSETQ, per germline. CDR3 coding DNA: TGCGCCAGCAGCTGGGGACAGGGGTCCACAGATACGCAGTATTTT. It codes for CASSWGQGSTDTQYF.

The chain uses TRBV4-1 and TRBJ2-1; weak D call: TRBD1 (5 bases). The CDR3 is 12 residues long. The ends were cut back, 4 bases at V and 9 bases at J, with 10 bases in the middle. The germline CDR1 and CDR2 sequences are MGHRA and YSYEKL. CDR3 sequence reads: CASSRGLGEQFF. The CDR3 region has the DNA TGCGCCAGCAGCCGGGGCCTAGGTGAGCAGTTCTTC.

This chain connects TRBV28 to TRBJ2-7; possible D gene TRBD1, 5 bases. Trimming took 6 bases from V and 3 from J, leaving 9 bases between them. The CDR3 has 12 amino acids. The germline gives CDR1 MDHEN, CDR2 SYDVKM. CDR3 sequence: CASRDTGYEQYF. In nucleotides, the CDR3 is TGTGCCAGCAGGGACACAGGCTACGAGCAGTACTTC.

This clone came up many times. The rearrangement joins TRBV10-2 to TRBJ2-1, with 8 nucleotides matching TRBD2. After removal of 4 bases from V and 7 bases from J, the junction contained 6 bases not matched to a gene. This CDR3 region has 14 residues. CDR1 and CDR2 from the germline V gene are WSHSY and SAAADI. The chain's CDR3 is CASSAIAGLNEQFF. CDR3 DNA sequence: TGCGCCAGCAGTGCGATAGCGGGACTGAATGAGCAGTTCTTC.

This chain uses TRBV5-1 with TRBJ1-3; no reliable D call. Trimming pared 2 bases from V and 0 bases from J, leaving 6 bases between. The V gene's germline CDR1 is SGHRS and CDR2 YFSETQ. The CDR3 spans 14 residues. CDR3 nucleotides: TGCGCCAGCAGCTTCGGCAACTCTGGAAACACCATATATTTT. It specifies CASSFGNSGNTIYF.

CDR3 region: CASSLGLSYEQYF. In DNA form, the CDR3 reads TGTGCCAGCAGCCTTGGCCTCTCCTACGAGCAGTACTTC. J is TRBJ2-7 and V is TRBV7-8; D gene unclear. Germline lookup yields CDR1 SGHVS and CDR2 FQNEAQ. This CDR3 has 13 residues. Between the trimmed V and J ends, which lost 5 bases and 0 bases, there was a span of 8 bases.

The chain joins TRBV6-5 to TRBJ2-1; 7 positions agree with TRBD2. CDR3 length: 15 residues. Losses at the gene ends were 7 bases for V and 0 bases for J; bases not matched to a gene: 6. Germline CDR1 and CDR2: MNHEY and SVGAGI. CDR3 protein: CASTKSGASYNEQFF. CDR3 DNA sequence: TGTGCCAGCACCAAGAGCGGGGCCTCCTACAATGAGCAGTTCTTC.